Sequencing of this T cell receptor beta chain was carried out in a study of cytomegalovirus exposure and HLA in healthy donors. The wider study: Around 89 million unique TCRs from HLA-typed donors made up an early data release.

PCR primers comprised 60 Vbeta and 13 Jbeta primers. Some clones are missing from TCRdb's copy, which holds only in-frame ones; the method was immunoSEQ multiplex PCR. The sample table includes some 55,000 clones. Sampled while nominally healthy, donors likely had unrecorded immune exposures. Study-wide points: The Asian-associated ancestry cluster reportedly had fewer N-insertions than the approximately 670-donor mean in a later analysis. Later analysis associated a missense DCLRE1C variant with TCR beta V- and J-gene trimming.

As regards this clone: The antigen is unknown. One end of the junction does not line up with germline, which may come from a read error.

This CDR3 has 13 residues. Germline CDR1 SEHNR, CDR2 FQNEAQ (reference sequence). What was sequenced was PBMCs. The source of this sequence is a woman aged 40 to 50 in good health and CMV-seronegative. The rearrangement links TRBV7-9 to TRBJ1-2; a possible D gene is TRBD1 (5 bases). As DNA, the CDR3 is TGTGCCAGCAGCTTAGGAGGGGACTATAGCTACACCTTC. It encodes CASSLGGDYSYTF.